The 30 T cell receptor beta chains listed next were all sequenced from one sample in a study of blood T cells in healthy people across ages. Using a J-beta primer mix together with a sample-barcoded 5' primer, a second PCR was run for roughly 7 to 11 cycles. TCRdb analysed the 5' RACE reads with MiXCR anew, one entry per CDR3 protein. The repertoire includes about 1.5 million distinct CDR3 sequences, 35% to 45% of them detected once, and about 3.8% sits in the top ten. The sequencing input was blood. Receptor source: a woman under 30 in good health.

The count of this clonotype is one. In nucleotides, the CDR3 is TGTGCCAGCAGTTTAGGGACCCTTCCGCTGCGAATGACAGATACGCAGTATTTT. It encodes CASSLGTLPLRMTDTQYF. This chain joins TRBV12-3 or TRBV12-4 and TRBJ2-3; D gene uncertain. Deletions cut 1 base from V and 3 bases from J, with 20 bases between. This CDR3 is 18 amino acids long.

The rearrangement links TRBV5-1 to TRBJ1-2, with D perhaps matching TRBD1 (5 bases). The V end was cut by 3 bases, the J end by 2 bases, with 17 bases between. The V gene's germline CDR1 is SGHRS and CDR2 YFSETQ. The CDR3 covers 16 residues. CDR3 coding DNA: TGCGCCAGCAGCTCCGTCTCCCACAGGCCCAACTATGGCTACACCTTC. It translates to CASSSVSHRPNYGYTF.

Notes on this clonotype: One junction end disagrees with the germline gene, perhaps due to a read error. V is TRBV4-3 and J is TRBJ2-3; D ambiguous. The CDR3 is 14 amino acids. The germline V gene encodes CDR1 LGHNA and CDR2 YSLEER. The CDR3 DNA sequence: TGCGCCAGCAACCAAGATCCCGTCACAGATACGCAGTATTTT. Translating gives CASNQDPVTDTQYF.

V is TRBV15 and J is TRBJ2-7; D is perhaps TRBD2 (7 bases). Trimming cost V 2 bases and J 5 bases, with 16 bases left between them. CDR1 and CDR2 (germline): LNHNV, YYDKDF (reference sequence). This CDR3 is built from 15 residues. The DNA of the CDR3 is TGTGCCACCAGCAGAAGGGGGGGGAGGATCAACGAGCAGTACTTC. Its translation: CATSRRGGRINEQYF.

This clonotype was counted ten times or more. V usage is TRBV4-1 and J usage is TRBJ1-1; D is ambiguous. V lost 1 base to trimming and J lost 5 bases, with 8 bases between them. This CDR3 is 13 amino acids long. Germline V gene data show CDR1 as MGHRA and CDR2 as YSYEKL. CDR3: CASSQVPGTEAFF. The CDR3 DNA reads as TGCGCCAGCAGCCAAGTTCCCGGGACTGAAGCTTTCTTT.

In this sample, this clonotype turned up a few times. The chain links TRBV10-3 to TRBJ1-1, with TRBD1 identical over 8 bases. J was trimmed by 1 base and V by 6 bases; bases with no gene match: 1. Germline V gene lookup returns CDR1 ENHRY and CDR2 SYGVKD. This CDR3 has 13 residues. CDR3 coding DNA: TGTGCCATCAGGGGACAGGAGAACACTGAAGCTTTCTTT. Its translation: CAIRGQENTEAFF.

A few counts support this clonotype. The chain couples TRBV3-1 to TRBJ1-5; D may be TRBD1 (6 bases). V lost 3 bases, J lost 7 bases, and 10 bases lay in between. The CDR3 loop spans 13 amino acids. In germline, CDR1 is LGHDT, CDR2 YNNKEL (reference sequence). The CDR3 spells CASSQEGGQPQHF. The DNA for the CDR3 is TGTGCCAGCAGCCAGGAAGGGGGACAGCCCCAGCATTTT.

As to this clonotype: Relative to the germline gene, one junction end is altered; a read error may explain this. V gene TRBV10-3 combines with J gene TRBJ1-2; no firm D call. Germline CDR1 reads ENHRY; CDR2 reads SYGVKD. This CDR3 spans 13 amino acids. The CDR3 spells CAISESKEYGCTF. DNA for the CDR3: TGTGCCATCAGTGAGTCGAAGGAGTATGGCTGCACCTTC.

Comments on this clonotype: This may stem from a read error, because a much larger clone lies one nucleotide away. The chain recombines TRBV5-6 with TRBJ2-3; 7 bases align to TRBD1. V shed 4 bases, J shed 3 bases, and the junction held 8 bases outside the gene matches. The CDR3 contains 15 residues. The germline V gene encodes CDR1 SGHDT and CDR2 YYEEEE. CDR3 residues: CASSGPGRGTDTQYF. CDR3 coding DNA: TGTGCCAGCAGCGGACCGGGCAGGGGGACAGATACGCAGTATTTT.

This clonotype showed up many times. This chain links TRBV27 with TRBJ2-1, with 9 bases aligning to TRBD1. Trimming cost V 5 bases and J 2 bases; bases outside gene matches: 4. CDR1 and CDR2 (germline): MNHEY, SMNVEV (reference sequence). CDR3 length equals 15 residues. The CDR3 sequence: CASSPGTGTYNEQFF. The DNA for the CDR3 is TGTGCCAGCAGTCCCGGGACAGGGACCTACAATGAGCAGTTCTTC.

A few counts support this clonotype. The rearrangement uses TRBV11-1 and TRBJ2-5; D gene unclear. The germline V and J ends were trimmed by 5 bases and 5 bases, with 15 bases remaining between them. This CDR3 comprises 14 residues. CDR1 is SGHAT and CDR2 is FQDESV in the germline V gene (reference sequence). The DNA for the CDR3 is TGTGCCAGCAGCCCTCCAGGAGTTCGGGAGACCCAGTACTTC. Amino acids: CASSPPGVRETQYF.

V usage is TRBV18 and J usage is TRBJ2-3, with 7 bases matching TRBD1. The germline V gene has CDR1 KGHSH and CDR2 LQKENI. There are 13 residues in the CDR3. The ends lost 10 bases at V and 4 bases at J; junction bases unmatched: 8. The CDR3 spells CAISEDRADTQYF. For the CDR3, the DNA is TGTGCCATCTCCGAAGACAGGGCAGATACGCAGTATTTT.

This sequence joins TRBV21-1 and TRBJ1-4. TRBV21-1 is marked as a pseudogene. The CDR3 totals 11 residues. In DNA form, the CDR3 reads TGTGCCAGCAGCTGTAATGAAAAACTGTTTTTT. It specifies CASSCNEKLFF.

V and J are TRBV10-3 and TRBJ2-1; TRBD2 agrees at 10 bases. This CDR3 is built from 13 residues. Germline CDR1 and CDR2: ENHRY and SYGVKD. V was pared by 5 bases and J by 8 bases, with 3 bases of the junction left unmatched. CDR3 sequence reads: CAISLAGVDEQFF. CDR3 sequence (DNA): TGTGCCATCAGTCTAGCGGGAGTAGATGAGCAGTTCTTC.

This clonotype turned up a few times. The V call is TRBV4-1, the J call TRBJ2-5, with 11 bases aligning to TRBD2. Looked up from germline, CDR1 is MGHRA and CDR2 is YSYEKL. The CDR3 spans 16 residues. V lost 0 bases and J lost 5; bases outside the gene matches: 5. The CDR3 spells CASSQEISGGAETQYF. The CDR3 DNA reads TGCGCCAGCAGCCAAGAGATTAGCGGGGGGGCGGAGACCCAGTACTTC.

This chain links TRBV4-3 with TRBJ2-6; weak D call: TRBD2 (5 bases). V was clipped by 0 bases and J by 0 bases, with 9 bases between them. This CDR3 is 17 amino acids long. Germline values: CDR1 LGHNA, CDR2 YSLEER. CDR3 in DNA: TGCGCCAGCAGCCAAGATTGGGGAGTCTCTGGGGCCAACGTCCTGACTTTC. Amino acids: CASSQDWGVSGANVLTF.

The rearrangement joins TRBV20-1 to TRBJ1-5, with 7 bases fitting TRBD1. The CDR3 consists of 15 residues. Trimming took 2 bases from V and 1 from J; bases not matched to a gene: 5. From germline, CDR1 is DFQATT and CDR2 SNEGSKA (reference sequence). This CDR3 reads CSARRPGGSNQPQHF. The CDR3 DNA reads as TGCAGTGCTAGACGACCAGGGGGGAGCAATCAGCCCCAGCATTTT.

The chain combines TRBV6-2 or TRBV6-3 with TRBJ2-1; no definite D call. Trimming took 6 bases from V and 1 from J, leaving 7 bases between them. The CDR3 sequence is 13 residues long. CDR1 and CDR2 (germline): MNHEY, SVGEGT. The CDR3 DNA reads as TGTGCCAGCAGGTGGGATTCCTACAATGAGCAGTTCTTC. Its protein product is CASRWDSYNEQFF.

V usage is TRBV4-3 and J usage is TRBJ2-1, with TRBD2 identical over 7 bases. The CDR3 runs 15 residues. V trimming: 0 bases; J trimming: 4 bases; junction bases outside the gene matches: 3. CDR1 and CDR2 from the germline V gene are LGHNA and YSLEER. The CDR3 DNA follows: TGCGCCAGCAGCCAAGAAGGGAGGGGATACAATGAGCAGTTCTTC. It encodes CASSQEGRGYNEQFF.

The sample holds a few counts of this clonotype. The V and J genes are TRBV4-3 and TRBJ1-2; D not certain. Germline-derived CDR1 and CDR2 are LGHNA and YSLEER. The CDR3 extends over 13 amino acids. Trimming removed 0 bases from V and 8 bases from J, with 10 bases in between. The CDR3 DNA follows: TGCGCCAGCAGCCAAGATGTCGGGAGGGGCTACACCTTC. Its translation: CASSQDVGRGYTF.

The J gene is TRBJ2-5, the V gene TRBV20-1, with TRBD2 matching 14 bases. This CDR3 is built from 16 residues. V gave up 3 bases and J gave up 4 bases; unmatched junction bases: 7. CDR1 and CDR2 (germline): DFQATT, SNEGSKA (reference sequence). In DNA form, the CDR3 reads TGCAGTGCTAGGGGAAGACTAGCGGGAGGGCGAGAGACCCAGTACTTC. It encodes CSARGRLAGGRETQYF.

This clonotype showed up just a few times. CDR3 nucleotide sequence: TGTGCCAGCAGTTTTGGGGGCGCCTCCTACGAGCAGTACTTC. This gives the protein CASSFGGASYEQYF. This chain joins TRBV12-3 or TRBV12-4 and TRBJ2-7; D is perhaps TRBD1 (6 bases). CDR3 length equals 14 residues. Trimming took 3 bases from V and 0 from J, leaving 9 bases between them.

This sequence joins TRBV6-2 or TRBV6-3 and TRBJ2-3; TRBD2 aligns across 10 bases. Germline values: CDR1 MNHEY, CDR2 SVGEGT. The junction had 10 bases not matched to a gene; V was cut back by 2 bases and J by 5 bases. This CDR3 comprises 17 residues. CDR3 sequence (DNA): TGTGCCAGCAGTTACCCGATGAGGGGACTAGCGAAAGATACGCAGTATTTT. This translates into CASSYPMRGLAKDTQYF.

This chain uses TRBV4-3 with TRBJ2-5; D is possibly TRBD1 or TRBD2 (6 bases each). CDR1 LGHNA and CDR2 YSLEER come from the germline V gene. This CDR3 spans 16 amino acids. Trimming pared 1 base from V and 2 bases from J, leaving 14 bases between. The CDR3 nucleotides read TGCGCCAGCAGCCAAGGATGGGGGGCAGTTCAAGAGACCCAGTACTTC. Translation: CASSQGWGAVQETQYF.

This clonotype was found a few times. The gene calls are TRBV20-1 and TRBJ2-1; D tentatively fits TRBD1 or TRBD2 (6 bases each). Between the trimmed V and J ends, which lost 6 bases and 2 bases, there was a span of 17 bases. Germline CDR1 and CDR2: DFQATT and SNEGSKA (reference sequence). CDR3 length: 15 amino acids. This CDR3 reads CSAGGTGLPYNEQFF. DNA of the CDR3: TGCAGTGCCGGGGGCACAGGGCTTCCCTACAATGAGCAGTTCTTC.

The chain combines TRBV20-1 with TRBJ2-3, with 11 positions matching TRBD2. V dropped 3 bases and J dropped 5; count of bases not matched to a gene: 10. The CDR3 is 16 amino acids. In germline, CDR1 is DFQATT, CDR2 SNEGSKA (reference sequence). This CDR3 reads CSARILAGASGDTQYF. CDR3 in DNA: TGCAGTGCTAGGATACTAGCGGGAGCGTCCGGAGATACGCAGTATTTT.

V is TRBV5-1 and J is TRBJ1-1, with D maybe TRBD1 (5 bases). CDR1 and CDR2 from the germline V gene are SGHRS and YFSETQ. Trimming cost V 0 bases and J 4 bases, with 13 bases left between them. The CDR3 runs to 15 residues. Here the CDR3 DNA reads TGCGCCAGCAGCTTGGGACGGGACGCCCCCACTGAAGCTTTCTTT. This encodes CASSLGRDAPTEAFF.

The chain joins TRBV4-1 to TRBJ1-2; tentative D call: TRBD1 (6 bases). This CDR3 has 17 residues. Trimming left V 4 bases short and J 2 bases short, with 20 bases between. Germline CDR1 MGHRA, CDR2 YSYEKL. CDR3 DNA: TGCGCCAGCAGCCTCAAAGGGATCCTTCAGGGGAACTATGGCTACACCTTC. It specifies CASSLKGILQGNYGYTF.

V usage is TRBV7-6 and J usage is TRBJ2-7; TRBD1 might be the D (5 bases). The CDR3 is 14 residues long. CDR1 is SGHVS, CDR2 FNYEAQ, per germline. V was shortened by 3 bases and J by 2 bases, with 11 bases between the two germline ends. CDR3 in amino acids: CASSFADIAYEQYF. CDR3 DNA sequence: TGTGCCAGCAGCTTTGCGGACATAGCCTACGAGCAGTACTTC.

This chain uses TRBV25-1 with TRBJ1-4, with TRBD1 matching over 9 bases. J lost 3 bases, V lost 3 bases, and 8 bases had no gene match. The CDR3 contains 17 residues. Germline V gives CDR1 MGHDK, CDR2 SYGVNS. The CDR3 sequence: CASSDPGQGSANEKLFF. The CDR3 bases are TGTGCCAGCAGTGACCCCGGACAGGGGAGTGCTAATGAAAAACTGTTTTTT.